This T cell receptor beta chain originates from a study of cytomegalovirus exposure and HLA in healthy donors. With regard to this clone: Its antigen is unknown.

Clones were sequenced by immunoSEQ multiplex PCR, and TCRdb holds only the in-frame ones, with some missing. The data show 150,000 to 200,000 clones, roughly 88% seen once. This CDR3 is built from 13 residues. J gave up 1 base and V 6 bases, and 1 base lay outside the gene matches. Germline V gives CDR1 SEHNR, CDR2 FQNEAQ (reference sequence). Study-level results: There were some public TCRs occurring in many donors, but most TCR sequences were rare.

The TCR comes from a woman between 18 and 30 years old in good health and CMV-seronegative. What was sequenced was PBMCs. V is TRBV7-9 and J is TRBJ1-1; 8 bases are shared with TRBD1. CDR3 amino acids: CASRGQANTEAFF. For the CDR3, the DNA is TGTGCCAGCAGGGGACAGGCGAACACTGAAGCTTTCTTT.